These 24 T cell receptor beta chains originate from one sample sequenced in a study of prognosis after radiotherapy for stage I lung cancer. Genomic DNA was the source, and TCR beta CDR3 was amplified from it by two-round multiplex PCR. Specific primers for each TRBV and TRBJ gene were what first-round PCR used. Each CDR3 protein is one row after TCRdb ran MiXCR on the multiplex PCR reads. The table lists about 26,000 distinct CDR3 sequences, around 30% of them singletons, with around 32% in the top ten. The sequencing here drew on PBMCs, taken before or after stereotactic body radiation therapy (not recorded which). These receptors were taken from a donor over 45 with non-small cell lung cancer.

This clonotype was detected ten times or more. The rearrangement uses TRBV28 and TRBJ2-3; the D gene is possibly TRBD2 (5 bases). Germline CDR1 is MDHEN and CDR2 is SYDVKM. This CDR3 is 12 amino acids long. Deletions cut 10 bases from V and 1 base from J, with 9 bases between. The CDR3 region is CATEAGTDTQYF. The CDR3 DNA follows: TGTGCCACGGAAGCGGGCACAGATACGCAGTATTTT.

For this clonotype: With a far larger clone one base away, a read error is the likely cause. The rearrangement uses TRBV6-2 or TRBV6-3 and TRBJ1-5; D remains unclear. Germline V gene lookup returns CDR1 MNHEY and CDR2 SVGEGT. There are 14 residues in the CDR3. Trimming stripped 6 bases from V and 5 bases from J, with 14 bases between. The CDR3 is CASSLTQVYQPQHF. The CDR3 DNA follows: TGTGCCAGCAGCCTAACCCAGGTATATCAGCCCCAGCATTTT.

This clonotype was recorded at least ten times. This chain connects TRBV3-1 to TRBJ2-2; perhaps TRBD2 as D (6 bases). The CDR3 is 18 residues long. Looked up from germline, CDR1 is LGHDT and CDR2 is YNNKEL (reference sequence). Trimming took 0 bases from V and 5 from J, leaving 19 bases between them. Here the CDR3 reads CASSQDGGIRVGTGELFF. In nucleotides, the CDR3 is TGTGCCAGCAGCCAAGACGGCGGGATAAGGGTAGGAACCGGGGAGCTGTTTTTT. The whole variable domain, remainder taken from reference TRBV3-1 and TRBJ2-2, is DTAVSQTPKYLVTQMGNDKSIKCEQNLGHDTMYWYKQDSKKFLKIMFSYNNKELIINETVPNRFSPKSPDKAHLNLHINSLELGDSAVYFCASSQDGGIRVGTGELFFGEGSRLTVL.

In this sample, this clonotype turned up many times. This chain uses TRBV20-1 with TRBJ2-7; maybe TRBD1 (7 bases). V lost 6 bases to trimming and J lost 5 bases, with 17 bases between them. The CDR3 length is 13 residues. The germline CDR1 and CDR2 sequences are DFQATT and SNEGSKA (reference sequence). The CDR3 reads CSAERSGGNEQYF. The DNA for the CDR3 is TGCAGTGCCGAGCGCTCAGGGGGGAACGAGCAGTACTTC.

Notes on this clonotype: A read error is possible here, since a much larger clone lies one base away. The chain employs TRBV9 and TRBJ2-3, with 9 bases matching TRBD2. This CDR3 is built from 17 residues. The V gene end was trimmed by 4 bases and the J gene end by 2 bases; junction bases not matched to a gene: 11. Germline CDR1 reads SGDLS; CDR2 reads YYNGEE. The CDR3 loop reads CASSSRTIAGVTDTQYF. The CDR3 DNA reads TGTGCCAGCAGCTCACGAACTATAGCGGGAGTCACAGATACGCAGTATTTT. Full variable domain (missing parts from reference TRBV9 and TRBJ2-3): DSGVTQTPKHLITATGQRVTLRCSPRSGDLSVYWYQQSLDQGLQFLIQYYNGEERAKGNILERFSAQQFPDLHSELNLSSLELGDSALYFCASSSRTIAGVTDTQYFGPGTRLTVL.

Many counts were recorded for this clonotype. This chain connects TRBV4-2 to TRBJ1-1; D is unresolved. CDR1 and CDR2 (germline): LGHNA, YNFKEQ. V shed 3 bases and J shed 8 bases, with 7 bases lying between them. There are 11 residues in the CDR3. The CDR3 DNA reads TGTGCCAGCAGCCACCAATTCGAAGCTTTCTTT. It encodes CASSHQFEAFF.

V is TRBV19 and J is TRBJ2-7; D might be TRBD1 (6 bases). V gave up 3 bases and J gave up 8 bases, with 14 bases separating them. Germline CDR1 and CDR2: LNHDA and SQIVND (reference sequence). CDR3 length equals 13 residues. The CDR3 here is CASSIGQSNQQYF. The DNA of the CDR3 is TGTGCCAGTAGTATCGGACAGTCGAACCAGCAGTACTTC. Using reference TRBV19 and TRBJ2-7 for the parts outside the CDR3, the full variable domain is DGGITQSPKYLFRKEGQNVTLSCEQNLNHDAMYWYRQDPGQGLRLIYYSQIVNDFQKGDIAEGYSVSREKKESFPLTVTSAQKNPTAFYLCASSIGQSNQQYFGPGTRLTVT.

In this sample, this clonotype turned up many times. The J gene is TRBJ2-3, the V gene TRBV6-1; D not certain. The V and J ends lost 4 bases and 0 bases respectively, with 11 bases between them. The CDR3 runs to 15 residues. Germline CDR1 and CDR2: MNHNS and SASEGT. For the CDR3, the DNA is TGTGCCAGCAGTGCTTTCTGGGCGAGCACAGATACGCAGTATTTT. Protein sequence: CASSAFWASTDTQYF.

This clonotype was counted many times. J is TRBJ1-1 and V is TRBV20-1; a weak D match, TRBD1 (5 bases). V was pared by 0 bases and J by 9 bases, with 11 bases between. The CDR3 extends over 12 amino acids. CDR1 DFQATT and CDR2 SNEGSKA come from the germline V gene (reference sequence). The DNA of the CDR3 is TGCAGTGCTAGAGAGGGGACGGCTAAAGCTTTCTTT. Residues: CSAREGTAKAFF.

At least ten counts were recorded for this clonotype. This chain links TRBV7-3 with TRBJ2-1, with TRBD1 matching over 7 bases. Germline V gene data show CDR1 as SGHTA and CDR2 as FQGTGA. The CDR3 is 15 residues long. The V gene end was trimmed by 5 bases and the J gene end by 3 bases; junction bases not matched to a gene: 7. CDR3 in DNA: TGTGCCAGCAGCGAGACAGGGAGTCTCTACAATGAGCAGTTCTTC. Its protein is CASSETGSLYNEQFF. Combining the CDR3 with reference TRBV7-3 and TRBJ2-1 gives the whole variable domain GAGVSQTPSNKVTEKGKYVELRCDPISGHTALYWYRQSLGQGPEFLIYFQGTGAADDSGLPNDRFFAVRPEGSVSTLKIQRTERGDSAVYLCASSETGSLYNEQFFGPGTRLTVL.

The chain couples TRBV20-1 to TRBJ1-2; TRBD1 might be the D (5 bases). CDR3 length equals 14 residues. Per germline, CDR1 DFQATT and CDR2 SNEGSKA (reference sequence). Trimming took 5 bases from V and 8 from J, leaving 21 bases between them. CDR3 residues: CSAPPGPGTRGYTF. The CDR3 nucleotides are TGCAGTGCTCCCCCCGGGCCAGGGACGCGAGGCTACACCTTC.

A word on this clonotype: A far larger clone is just one base off, so this is likely a read error. This rearrangement joins TRBV5-5 to TRBJ1-2; 8 nucleotides match TRBD1. The CDR3 runs 15 residues. Germline CDR1 SGHKS, CDR2 YYEKEE (reference sequence). The CDR3: CASSYDRGTNYGYAF. CDR3 coding DNA: TGCGCCAGCAGCTACGACAGGGGAACGAACTATGGCTACGCCTTC.

The gene calls are TRBV6-1 and TRBJ2-6, with D possibly matching TRBD1 (5 bases). Germline lookup yields CDR1 MNHNS and CDR2 SASEGT. The CDR3 is 17 residues long. Trimming cost V 7 bases and J 0 bases, with 16 bases left between them. DNA for the CDR3: TGTGCCAGCACCCAACAGGTATTGATCTCTGGGGCCAACGTCCTGACTTTC. This sequence encodes CASTQQVLISGANVLTF.

This clonotype was recorded many times. The CDR3 here is CASSKNNEQFF. The CDR3 DNA follows: TGTGCCAGCAGCAAGAACAATGAGCAGTTCTTC. This rearrangement joins TRBV6-1 to TRBJ2-1, with D unresolved. The V end lost 6 bases, the J end lost 5 bases, and 5 bases lay between the germline ends. Germline loops: CDR1 MNHNS, CDR2 SASEGT. The CDR3 totals 11 residues.

Ten or more counts support this clonotype. The CDR3, as DNA: TGTGCCAGCAGTTCATGGGACAGGAACTATGGCTACACCTTC. Translated: CASSSWDRNYGYTF. The chain couples TRBV6-5 to TRBJ1-2; 8 positions match TRBD1. V was clipped by 4 bases and J by 2 bases; unmatched bases: 3. Germline CDR1 is MNHEY and CDR2 is SVGAGI. The CDR3 has 14 amino acids.

The V call is TRBV30, the J call TRBJ1-4; TRBD1 might be the D (5 bases). Germline assignment: CDR1 GTSNPN and CDR2 SVGIG (reference sequence). The CDR3 spans 15 residues. The V end was cut by 3 bases, the J end by 9 bases, with 20 bases between. CDR3 DNA: TGTGCCTGGAGGGAGAAGGGGACTATGATAAAAAAACTGTTTTTT. Protein: CAWREKGTMIKKLFF.

This clonotype was detected ten times or more. Compared with germline, one end of the junction differs, possibly owing to a read error. The CDR3 here is CASSESPDGPSLF. CDR3 in DNA: TGTGCCAGTAGCGAAAGTCCCGACGGGCCAAGTCTTTTT. The V call is TRBV19, the J call TRBJ1-4, with unresolved D. Germline CDR1 and CDR2: LNHDA and SQIVND (reference sequence). This CDR3 spans 13 amino acids.

This clonotype has a count of ten or more. This chain connects TRBV20-1 to TRBJ1-5, with D perhaps TRBD1 (5 bases). V lost 0 bases, J lost 6 bases, and 9 bases lay in between. The CDR3 contains 13 residues. Germline V CDR1 and CDR2: DFQATT, SNEGSKA (reference sequence). For the CDR3, the DNA is TGCAGTGCTAGAGAGGGGGTGGCTCAGCCCCAGCATTTT. Its translation: CSAREGVAQPQHF.

This clonotype is categorized as medium-sized. The gene calls are TRBV28 and TRBJ2-7, with TRBD2 as a possible D gene (6 bases). The length of the CDR3 is 13 residues. Trimming took 5 bases from V and 2 from J, leaving 10 bases between them. CDR1 and CDR2 (germline): MDHEN, SYDVKM. CDR3 sequence reads: CASSLTGAYEQYF. In nucleotides, the CDR3 is TGTGCCAGCAGTCTCACGGGGGCCTACGAGCAGTACTTC.

The chain uses TRBV20-1 and TRBJ2-7; D possibly corresponds to TRBD2 (5 bases). CDR1 is DFQATT and CDR2 is SNEGSKA in the germline V gene (reference sequence). Trimming pared 5 bases from V and 7 bases from J, leaving 12 bases between. The CDR3 is 11 residues long. CDR3 bases: TGCAGTGCTGACCCCCCGGGGGAGCAGTACTTC. Its translation is CSADPPGEQYF.

Regarding this clonotype: A far larger clone is one nucleotide away, so this likely arose from a read error. The rearrangement links TRBV6-4 to TRBJ1-1; the D is unclear. Germline CDR1 and CDR2: MRHNA and SNTAGT. This CDR3 spans 15 amino acids. Deletions cut 5 bases from V and 3 bases from J, with 16 bases between. In DNA, the CDR3 is TGTGCCAGCAGTTACGTCCTCGGTCGAGACACTGAAGCTTTCTTT. Translation gives CASSYVLGRDTEAFF.

This clonotype was observed at least ten times. The chain employs TRBV19 and TRBJ2-1; 11 nucleotides line up with TRBD2. The CDR3 totals 13 residues. J gave up 9 bases and V 10 bases, and 8 bases lay outside the gene matches. Germline lookup yields CDR1 LNHDA and CDR2 SQIVND (reference sequence). The CDR3 here is CATQLAGVGEQFF. CDR3 DNA sequence: TGTGCCACGCAACTAGCGGGAGTCGGTGAGCAGTTCTTC.

In its sample, this clonotype was seen many times. The chain has TRBV7-6 and TRBJ2-1; no firm D call. The germline gives CDR1 SGHVS, CDR2 FNYEAQ. The CDR3 totals 13 residues. With 3 bases removed from V and 7 bases from J, the gap between germline ends came to 10 bases. CDR3 DNA sequence: TGTGCCAGCAGCTTGGGCCCTATGAATGAGCAGTTCTTC. Translated: CASSLGPMNEQFF.

Concerning this clonotype itself: A read error likely explains this, since a far larger clone differs by one base. The V and J genes are TRBV28 and TRBJ1-2; D call uncertain. Germline CDR1 and CDR2: MDHEN and SYDVKM. The CDR3 has 14 residues. Deletions cut 5 bases from V and 4 bases from J, with 14 bases between. In nucleotides, the CDR3 is TGTGCCAGCAGTGATTCGGGCAAAACCTATGGCTACACCTTC. Translated: CASSDSGKTYGYTF.